This T cell receptor (beta chain) is drawn from a study of T cells in Graves' hyperthyroidism and ophthalmopathy. Study information: Peripheral blood was acquired at first diagnosis, ahead of any therapy whatsoever.

Graves' hyperthyroidism qualified as stable when ophthalmopathy did not progress within 18 months. A patient was excluded if there was uncontrolled infection, other autoimmune disease, pregnancy or lactation. Study outcomes and limitations: From stable hyperthyroidism, ophthalmopathy was set apart by a 13 V-J model.

Template material for amplifying TCR beta CDR3 regions consisted of RNA transcripts. Initially, a first-round RT-PCR of the TCR CDR3 employed the HTBI primer set. TCRdb reprocessed the multiplex PCR reads with MiXCR, giving one entry per CDR3 protein. Of 470,000 or so distinct CDR3 sequences in the sample, about 20% were seen once. This clonotype was counted between two and nine times. Its antigen is unknown. The CDR3 has 13 residues. V lost 7 bases and J lost 0, with 10 bases in between. Germline V gives CDR1 LNHDA, CDR2 SQIVND (reference sequence). The chain uses TRBV19 and TRBJ2-7; D is unclear. The sample consisted of blood. The receptor's source is a man aged 18 to 30 with Graves' hyperthyroidism. CDR3 DNA sequence: TGTGCCAGTAAGAGCAGGAGCTCCTACGAGCAGTACTTC. Its protein is CASKSRSSYEQYF.